What follows is one T cell receptor beta chain and its context. What it binds is unknown. Germline assignment: CDR1 MNHEY and CDR2 SMNVEV (reference sequence). The CDR3 is 15 residues long. V lost 5 bases and J 2 bases, leaving 10 bases between the germline ends. The PCR was carried out with 60 Vbeta primers and 13 Jbeta primers. As handled by the study authors: Among the unique TCR beta chains that a later analysis counted, around 82 million in all, 10 million to 13 million were shared. The protocol was immunoSEQ multiplex PCR, while the TCRdb copy is restricted to in-frame clones and leaves out a portion. That table gives V, J and clone size, and the DNA gave D and trimming. The data contain 140,000 to 150,000 clones, 80% to 85% of them singletons. The sample originates from a study of cytomegalovirus exposure and HLA in healthy donors. Study observations and caveats: Reports showed the classifier diagnosing cytomegalovirus status with high specificity and sensitivity. TRBV6-2, TRBV6-3 and some other V segments were excluded as indistinguishable.

The sample comprised PBMCs. The receptor's source is a male donor in good health and CMV-seronegative. The chain employs TRBV27 and TRBJ2-6; D ambiguous. CDR3 sequence (DNA): TGTGCCAGCAGTCAGGTAGTAGCTGGGGCCAACGTCCTGACTTTC. Translation: CASSQVVAGANVLTF.